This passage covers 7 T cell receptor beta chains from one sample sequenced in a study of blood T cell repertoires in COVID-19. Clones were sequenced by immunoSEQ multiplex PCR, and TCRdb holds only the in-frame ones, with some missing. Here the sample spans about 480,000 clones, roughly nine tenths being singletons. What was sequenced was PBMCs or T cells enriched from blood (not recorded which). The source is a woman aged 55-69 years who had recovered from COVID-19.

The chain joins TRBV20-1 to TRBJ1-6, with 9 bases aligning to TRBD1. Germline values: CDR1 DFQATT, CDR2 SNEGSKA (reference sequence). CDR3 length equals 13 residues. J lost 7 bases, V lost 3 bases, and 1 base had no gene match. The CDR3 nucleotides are TGCAGTGCTAGTGGGACAGGGAATTCACCCCTCCACTTT. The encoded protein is CSASGTGNSPLHF.

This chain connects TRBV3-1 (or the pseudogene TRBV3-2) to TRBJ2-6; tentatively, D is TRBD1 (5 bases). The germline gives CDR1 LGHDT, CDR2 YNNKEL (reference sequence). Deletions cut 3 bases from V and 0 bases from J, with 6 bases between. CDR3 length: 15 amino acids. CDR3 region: CASSHQGSGANVLTF. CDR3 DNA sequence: TGTGCCAGCAGCCATCAGGGCTCTGGGGCCAACGTCCTGACTTTC.

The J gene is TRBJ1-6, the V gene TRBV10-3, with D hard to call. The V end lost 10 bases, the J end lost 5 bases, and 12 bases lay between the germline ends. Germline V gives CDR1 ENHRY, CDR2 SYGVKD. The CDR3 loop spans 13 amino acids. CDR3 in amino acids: CATNGGNNSPLHF. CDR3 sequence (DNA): TGTGCCACGAACGGAGGGAATAATTCACCCCTCCACTTT.

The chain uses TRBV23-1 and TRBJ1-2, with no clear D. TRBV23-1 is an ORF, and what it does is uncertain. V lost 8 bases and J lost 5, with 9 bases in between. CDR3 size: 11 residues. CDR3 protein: CASRADYGYTF. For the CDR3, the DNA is TGCGCCAGCCGAGCTGATTATGGCTACACCTTC.

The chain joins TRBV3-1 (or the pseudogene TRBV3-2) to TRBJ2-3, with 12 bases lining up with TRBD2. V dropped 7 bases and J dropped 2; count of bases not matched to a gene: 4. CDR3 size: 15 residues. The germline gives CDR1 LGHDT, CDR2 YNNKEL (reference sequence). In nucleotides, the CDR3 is TGTGCCAGCACCGGACTAGCGGGGAACACAGATACGCAGTATTTT. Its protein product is CASTGLAGNTDTQYF.

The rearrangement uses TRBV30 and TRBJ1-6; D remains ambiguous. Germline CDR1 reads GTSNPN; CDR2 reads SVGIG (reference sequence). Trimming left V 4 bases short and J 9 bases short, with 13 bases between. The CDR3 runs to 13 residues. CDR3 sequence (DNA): TGTGCCTGGAACCAACCAGGAGGTTCACCCCTCCACTTT. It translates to CAWNQPGGSPLHF.

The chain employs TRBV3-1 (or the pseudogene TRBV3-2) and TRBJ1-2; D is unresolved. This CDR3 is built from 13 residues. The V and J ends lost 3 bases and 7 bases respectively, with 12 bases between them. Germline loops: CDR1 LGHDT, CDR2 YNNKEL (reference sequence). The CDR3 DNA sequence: TGTGCCAGCAGCCAGGGCTTCTTAGGTGGCTACACCTTC. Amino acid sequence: CASSQGFLGGYTF.